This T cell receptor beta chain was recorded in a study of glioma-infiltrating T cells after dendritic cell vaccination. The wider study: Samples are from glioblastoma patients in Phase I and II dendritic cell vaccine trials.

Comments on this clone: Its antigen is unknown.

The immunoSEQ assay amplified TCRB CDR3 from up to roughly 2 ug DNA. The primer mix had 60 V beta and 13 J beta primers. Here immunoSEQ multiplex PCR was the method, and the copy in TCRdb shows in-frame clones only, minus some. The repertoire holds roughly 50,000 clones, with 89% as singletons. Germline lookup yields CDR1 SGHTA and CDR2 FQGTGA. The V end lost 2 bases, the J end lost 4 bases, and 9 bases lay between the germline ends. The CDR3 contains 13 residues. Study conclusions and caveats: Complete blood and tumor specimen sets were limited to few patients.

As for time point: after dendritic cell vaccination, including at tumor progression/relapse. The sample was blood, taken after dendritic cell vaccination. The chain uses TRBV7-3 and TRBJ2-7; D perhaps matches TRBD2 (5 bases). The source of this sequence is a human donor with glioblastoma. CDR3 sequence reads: CASSLEAVYEQYF. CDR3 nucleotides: TGTGCCAGCAGCTTAGAAGCGGTATACGAGCAGTACTTC. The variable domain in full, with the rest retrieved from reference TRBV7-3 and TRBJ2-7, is GAGVSQTPSNKVTEKGKYVELRCDPISGHTALYWYRQSLGQGPEFLIYFQGTGAADDSGLPNDRFFAVRPEGSVSTLKIQRTERGDSAVYLCASSLEAVYEQYFGPGTRLTVT.